This is a list of T cell receptor beta chains from one sample in a study of blood T cell repertoires in COVID-19. The method was immunoSEQ multiplex PCR; TCRdb's version includes in-frame clones alone and lacks a portion of them. The sample holds under 250,000 clones, around nine tenths seen once. Sequenced material: peripheral blood. All receptors come from a man aged 30-40 years with COVID-19, enrolled during active disease. Both conserved end residues are part of each CDR3. A D gene is named only where the DNA matches it firmly. Clone sizes are given selectively: once, few, many, or a class where the clone is expanded.

j_call	d_call	clone_size	v_call	cdr3_aa	cdr3_nt
TRBJ1-4	-	-	TRBV5-1	CASSFGGENEKLFF	TGCGCCAGCAGCTTTGGAGGGGAGAATGAAAAACTGTTTTTT
TRBJ2-5	-	-	TRBV24-1	CATSEPGLETQYF	TGTGCCACCAGTGAGCCAGGGTTAGAGACCCAGTACTTC
TRBJ1-5	-	-	TRBV6-6	CASSPQGRGQNQPQHF	TGTGCCAGCAGTCCCCAGGGGAGGGGCCAAAATCAGCCCCAGCATTTT
TRBJ1-3	-	-	TRBV10-1	CASSDLSSGNTIYF	TGCGCCAGCAGTGACCTGAGCTCTGGAAACACCATATATTTT
TRBJ2-7	TRBD1	-	TRBV6-5	CASMDRAYEQYF	TGTGCCAGCATGGACAGGGCCTACGAGCAGTACTTC
TRBJ2-1	-	-	TRBV6-4	CASSDSGGVGEQFF	TGTGCCAGCAGTGACTCTGGAGGGGTGGGTGAGCAGTTCTTC
TRBJ1-2	TRBD1	-	TRBV9	CASTSRGDDYTF	TGTGCCAGCACTAGCAGGGGGGATGACTACACCTTC
TRBJ1-1	TRBD1	once	TRBV5-1	CASSLPGQGYMSTEAFF	TGCGCCAGCAGCTTGCCGGGACAGGGTTATATGAGCACTGAAGCTTTCTTT
TRBJ2-2	TRBD2	-	TRBV4-2	CASRRLAGTTGELFF	TGTGCCAGCAGACGACTAGCGGGGACAACCGGGGAGCTGTTTTTT
TRBJ2-5	-	-	TRBV7-7	CASSDRKQETQYF	TGTGCCAGCAGCGACAGGAAACAAGAGACCCAGTACTTC
TRBJ1-1	-	-	TRBV19	CASSRAFDKPYTEAFF	TGTGCCAGTAGTAGGGCCTTTGACAAACCTTACACTGAAGCTTTCTTT
TRBJ2-3	TRBD2	once	TRBV9	CASSSRGDLTDTQYF	TGTGCCAGCAGCTCGCGGGGGGACCTCACAGATACGCAGTATTTT
TRBJ1-5	TRBD1	-	TRBV5-1	CASSLGQGAGQPQHF	TGCGCCAGCAGCTTGGGGCAGGGGGCCGGTCAGCCCCAGCATTTT
TRBJ2-3	-	-	TRBV5-4	CASSSGGRSGSDTQYF	TGTGCCAGCAGCTCCGGAGGACGCTCCGGGTCAGATACGCAGTATTTT
TRBJ2-7	-	-	TRBV6-5	CASSPHRAPYEQYF	TGTGCCAGCAGTCCCCACAGGGCCCCCTACGAGCAGTACTTC
TRBJ2-1	TRBD2	-	TRBV6-6	CASSPTSGGLISSYNEQFF	TGTGCCAGCAGTCCGACTAGCGGGGGCCTAATTAGCTCCTACAATGAGCAGTTCTTC
TRBJ2-2	-	-	TRBV11-2	CASSLRWERTHDTGELFF	TGTGCCAGCAGCTTAAGATGGGAGCGGACCCACGATACCGGGGAGCTGTTTTTT
TRBJ1-6	-	-	TRBV19	CASSFGSRQSSYNSPLHF	TGTGCCAGTAGTTTTGGGAGCAGGCAGAGCTCCTATAATTCACCCCTCCACTTT
TRBJ2-1	TRBD1	-	TRBV10-3	CAISESGTGKSYNEQFF	TGTGCCATCAGTGAGTCGGGGACAGGGAAATCCTACAATGAGCAGTTCTTC
TRBJ2-5	TRBD2	-	TRBV4-2	CASSPDGSGGETQYF	TGTGCCAGCAGCCCAGACGGTAGCGGGGGAGAGACCCAGTACTTC
TRBJ2-7	-	once	TRBV7-9	CASSLEGDRGYEQYF	TGTGCCAGCAGCCTAGAGGGGGATAGGGGCTACGAGCAGTACTTC
TRBJ1-1	TRBD1	-	TRBV11-3	CASSLGPNQGGKTEAFF	TGTGCCAGCAGCTTAGGCCCCAATCAGGGGGGAAAGACTGAAGCTTTCTTT
TRBJ2-6	TRBD1	-	TRBV6-5	CASTKTGDGANVLTF	TGTGCCAGCACCAAAACAGGGGATGGGGCCAACGTCCTGACTTTC
TRBJ2-3	-	-	TRBV7-6	CASSLAGGVPRTQYF	TGTGCCAGCAGCTTAGCCGGCGGGGTCCCGAGAACGCAGTATTTT
TRBJ2-7	TRBD1	-	TRBV19	CASSPGTGEYEQYF	TGTGCCAGTAGTCCCGGGACAGGAGAATACGAGCAGTACTTC
TRBJ1-2	-	-	TRBV10-2	CASSELYGDTTNYGYTF	TGCGCCAGCAGTGAGTTGTATGGGGACACTACAAACTATGGCTACACCTTC
TRBJ2-5	-	-	TRBV5-1	CASSLEPPGETQYF	TGCGCCAGCAGCTTGGAGCCTCCGGGAGAGACCCAGTACTTC
TRBJ1-1	-	-	TRBV6-4	CASSLTGNTEAFF	TGTGCCAGCAGCTTGACAGGGAACACTGAAGCTTTCTTT
TRBJ1-2	TRBD1	-	TRBV9	CASSARDRGDGYTF	TGTGCCAGCAGCGCAAGGGACAGGGGGGATGGCTACACCTTC
TRBJ2-5	-	-	TRBV6-5	CASRDRRETQYF	TGTGCCAGCAGGGACAGAAGAGAGACCCAGTACTTC
TRBJ2-3	-	-	TRBV2	CASSTVASTDTQYF	TGTGCCAGCAGTACAGTTGCTAGCACAGATACGCAGTATTTT
TRBJ1-5	-	-	TRBV6-6	CASSLRGSDQPQHF	TGTGCCAGCAGCTTACGGGGGTCGGATCAGCCCCAGCATTTT
TRBJ2-3	TRBD2	-	TRBV9	CASSVGGTSEITDTQYF	TGTGCCAGCAGCGTTGGAGGGACTAGCGAGATTACAGATACGCAGTATTTT
TRBJ1-1	TRBD1	-	TRBV18	CASEDFRGARETEAFF	TGTGCCAGCGAAGACTTCAGGGGGGCACGAGAGACTGAAGCTTTCTTT
TRBJ1-4	-	-	TRBV5-1	CASSLGGQSEKLFF	TGCGCCAGCAGCTTGGGGGGGCAGAGTGAAAAACTGTTTTTT
TRBJ1-1	TRBD1	-	TRBV2	CASRRTGGDTEAFF	TGTGCCAGCAGACGCACAGGGGGTGACACTGAAGCTTTCTTT
TRBJ1-6	-	-	TRBV7-9	CASSSGAEVSYNSPLHF	TGTGCCAGCAGCAGCGGGGCGGAGGTCTCCTATAATTCACCCCTCCACTTT
TRBJ1-1	-	-	TRBV3-1/TRBV3-2	CASSPSVMNTEAFF	TGTGCCAGCAGCCCATCAGTCATGAACACTGAAGCTTTCTTT
TRBJ2-7	-	-	TRBV2	CASSDRGSYEQYF	TGTGCCAGCAGTGACAGGGGCTCCTACGAGCAGTACTTC
TRBJ1-5	TRBD1	-	TRBV12-3/TRBV12-4	CASTEGALQPQHF	TGTGCCAGTACTGAGGGGGCATTACAGCCCCAGCATTTT